Here is one T cell receptor beta chain with its context. Time point indicated: pre-treatment sample, taken before nivolumab and TIL therapy. Pleural nodules or supraclavicular lymph nodes made up most of the excised metastases sampled. The libraries were made with immunoSEQ v3. Libraries were prepared by immunoSEQ multiplex PCR; TCRdb keeps only in-frame clonotypes and omits some of them. The table includes some 13,000 clones, about 70% detected once. The data are from a study of TIL therapy for anti-PD-1-resistant metastatic lung cancer. The source was tumor tissue, collected at baseline. The receptor was isolated from a woman between 30 and 80 years old with non-small cell lung cancer.

The CDR3 region is CATSTFLGEQYF. CDR3 in DNA: TGTGCCACCAGCACCTTTCTAGGCGAGCAGTACTTC. The chain uses TRBV15 and TRBJ2-7; D is undetermined. The V and J ends lost 4 bases and 6 bases respectively, with 10 bases between them. The CDR3 covers 12 residues. Germline CDR1 LNHNV, CDR2 YYDKDF (reference sequence).